This T cell receptor beta chain was retrieved from a study of blood T cells in healthy people across ages (dated by TCRdb to between 2014 and 2017). Regarding the study in general: In model experiments, roughly one uniquely barcoded TCR beta cDNA molecule per two T cells was captured by template switching. Using deep sequencing normalized with unique cDNA molecular identifiers, the study measured how TCR beta repertoire diversity changes with age. The donors were split into four age groups: young (average 16 years), middle-aged (roughly 42), aged (62) and long-lived (approximately 80). To avoid experimental bias, donors of different ages were spread randomly across the sequencing lanes. Two additional independent replicas of 1 million unique cDNA reads from the same blood draw were analyzed for two donors (one aged 18 to 29 and one aged 80 or older). Overall study results and their limits: The long-lived group showed more naive CD4+ T cells, fewer expanded clones and increased TCR diversity than the aged group, suggesting age selection. There was a strong correlation between observed TCR beta diversity and the percentage of naive T cells measured by flow cytometry. Since profiling was done on bulk unsorted PBMCs, naive and antigen-experienced compartments could not be conclusively compared. As age increased, observed TCR beta diversity per million T cells dropped in a roughly linear way, and a significant reduction was already evident by age 40. Because donor CMV infection status was unknown, age-related changes in expanded clonotypes were potentially confounded. Estimates of total diversity based on one million sequenced T cells were regarded as lower bounds and as underestimates.

A remark on this clonotype: Its binding antigen is unknown. Base qualities are not at hand, and no much larger clone is one base apart.

The donors were roughly 40 Caucasian individuals from Russia, aged 6 to 90 years, who were systemically healthy. Ten milliliters of peripheral blood were drawn from each donor into EDTA-treated Vacutainer tubes. Ficoll-Paque density-gradient centrifugation was used to isolate PBMCs, with at least 7 million obtained per sample. Total RNA was extracted from PBMCs with Trizol reagent, with at least 6 micrograms obtained per sample. Naive CD45RAhigh/CD27high T cell percentages were measured by flow cytometry on a PBMC aliquot from every donor. The library was prepared using 5' RACE. The data were produced on an Illumina HiSeq 2500. The second PCR ran for about 6 to 12 cycles and used a J-beta primer mix along with a sample-barcoded 5' primer. A unique molecular identifier was introduced onto each TCR beta cDNA molecule by a template-switch 5' adaptor carrying 12 random nucleotides. At least 2.5 million CDR3-containing paired-end reads were obtained from each sample. First-strand cDNA was synthesized from all RNA with the Mint cDNA synthesis kit, primed by a TRBC-specific oligonucleotide. Following uracil-DNA glycosylase treatment, a first 18-cycle PCR with universal primers M1SS and BC2_uni_R was performed on all cDNA. Concerning the study's data processing: For normalization, 1 million high-quality reads, each with a distinct molecular identifier, were randomly selected from each sample. Reads with shared molecular identifiers were discarded instead of being binned into consensus sequences. CDR3 identification, clonotype clustering and error correction used MiTCR with a Q25 quality threshold and the strictest error-elimination algorithm. A nonparametric unseen species model with Euler transformation was used to estimate a lower bound on total TCR beta diversity. TCRdb handled the public reads itself, with Q25 trimming in fastp and clone calling in MiXCR, and kept productive beta chains. Entries are consolidated by CDR3 protein sequence, retaining the most common genes and DNA. These V and J calls originate from TCRdb's pipeline instead of the authors' own analysis. The sample has about 1.8 million distinct CDR3 sequences on record, 49% of them singletons. The ten biggest clones cover roughly 2% of the sample.

The cysteine opens and the phenylalanine closes a CDR3 of 11 amino acids. The DNA shown is the 33-base CDR3, in frame from base 1. V drops 5 bases and J drops 2 bases, leaving 7 bases in between. For CDR1 and CDR2, the germline V gene (reference sequence) lists DFQATT and SNEGSKA. The sequenced material came from blood. This TCR was recovered from a woman aged 35 to 49 in good health. This chain joins TRBV20-1 to TRBJ2-7; a confident D gene designation cannot be given. The nucleotide sequence is given as TGCAGTGCTTGTGACCCCTACGAGCAGTACTTC. Its product reads: CSACDPYEQYF.